The next 25 T cell receptor beta chains were all read from a single sample in a study of high-grade serous ovarian cancer treatment subgroups. The data were produced by immunoSEQ multiplex PCR, yet TCRdb's version contains in-frame clones alone and is incomplete. The repertoire holds over 15,000 clones, with around 73% as singletons. Tumor samples were taken before definitive surgery or chemotherapy. Sequencing used tumor tissue. All receptors derive from a human donor with high-grade serous ovarian cancer.

This sequence joins TRBV5-4 and TRBJ2-7; the D gene is possibly TRBD1 (6 bases). This CDR3 comprises 15 residues. Germline values: CDR1 SGHNT, CDR2 YYREEE (reference sequence). The V end lost 1 base, the J end lost 3 bases, and 14 bases lay between the germline ends. CDR3 loop: CASSLPLQGNYEQYF. As DNA, the CDR3 is TGTGCCAGCAGCTTGCCCCTACAGGGAAACTACGAGCAGTACTTC. The full variable domain, with the rest looked up from reference TRBV5-4 and TRBJ2-7, is ETGVTQSPTHLIKTRGQQVTLRCSSQSGHNTVSWYQQALGQGPQFIFQYYREEENGRGNFPPRFSGLQFPNYSSELNVNALELDDSALYLCASSLPLQGNYEQYFGPGTRLTVT.

V usage is TRBV15 and J usage is TRBJ2-3; D might be TRBD2 (5 bases). The CDR3 contains 13 residues. V was clipped by 8 bases and J by 2 bases, with 11 bases between them. Germline V gene lookup returns CDR1 LNHNV and CDR2 YYDKDF (reference sequence). The CDR3 DNA is TGTGCCACCGCAGCGGACCCCACAGATACGCAGTATTTT. Residues: CATAADPTDTQYF.

V usage is TRBV19 and J usage is TRBJ2-5; TRBD2 is a possible D gene (6 bases). V was clipped by 6 bases and J by 1 base, with 15 bases between them. The CDR3 extends over 15 amino acids. The germline gives CDR1 LNHDA, CDR2 SQIVND (reference sequence). The CDR3 sequence: CASSSRLGGQETQYF. CDR3 in DNA: TGTGCCAGTAGCTCCAGGCTCGGGGGCCAAGAGACCCAGTACTTC.

The rearrangement joins TRBV5-1 to TRBJ1-1, with 7 bases matching TRBD1. This CDR3 comprises 16 residues. Trimming cost V 4 bases and J 1 base; bases outside gene matches: 10. Germline V lookup: CDR1 SGHRS, CDR2 YFSETQ. The CDR3 protein is CASSPLPGQENTEAFF. The CDR3 DNA reads as TGCGCCAGCAGCCCGCTTCCCGGACAGGAGAACACTGAAGCTTTCTTT.

This clone turned up a few times. This chain links TRBV2 with TRBJ1-5, with D possibly TRBD1 on 5 matching bases. The CDR3 loop spans 16 amino acids. Germline CDR1 reads SNHLY; CDR2 reads FYNNEI. The V end lost 6 bases, the J end lost 0 bases, and 15 bases lay between the germline ends. This CDR3 reads CASSGTGFYSNQPQHF. In DNA, the CDR3 is TGTGCCAGCAGCGGAACAGGTTTTTATAGCAATCAGCCCCAGCATTTT.

A single count supports this clone. This chain connects TRBV7-9 to TRBJ2-5, with D tentatively TRBD1 or TRBD2 (5 bases each). V dropped 5 bases and J dropped 6 bases, with 19 bases sitting between them. The germline gives CDR1 SEHNR, CDR2 FQNEAQ (reference sequence). The CDR3 is made up of 15 amino acids. The CDR3 sequence is CASSPFWGLAKTQYF. The CDR3 DNA reads TGTGCCAGCAGCCCCTTTTGGGGGTTAGCGAAGACCCAGTACTTC.

The chain combines TRBV9 with TRBJ2-3, with D possibly matching TRBD2 (6 bases). Trimming left V 0 bases short and J 0 bases short, with 11 bases between. CDR3 length equals 16 residues. Germline CDR1 reads SGDLS; CDR2 reads YYNGEE. CDR3 loop: CASSVVGGSSTDTQYF. For the CDR3, the DNA is TGTGCCAGCAGCGTAGTCGGGGGTTCTAGCACAGATACGCAGTATTTT.

Notes on this clone: Its ends do not fully match the called genes, so a read error is possible. The chain recombines TRBV7-7 with TRBJ2-2; no firm D call. Germline CDR1 and CDR2: SSHAT and FNYEAQ (reference sequence). The CDR3 extends over 12 amino acids. The CDR3 DNA reads as TGTGCTAGCAGCGACGTTACCGGGGAGCTGTTTTTT. Translating gives CASSDVTGELFF.

The table lists this clone with a few counts. V and J are TRBV10-1 and TRBJ1-1, with TRBD1 as a possible D gene (5 bases). The CDR3 has 12 amino acids. Germline CDR1 WNHNN, CDR2 SYGVQD (reference sequence). The V and J ends lost 10 bases and 6 bases respectively, with 15 bases between them. The CDR3 sequence is CAITQGTPEAFF. CDR3 in DNA: TGCGCCATCACTCAGGGTACCCCTGAAGCTTTCTTT.

This chain links TRBV4-2 with TRBJ2-3, with 10 bases fitting TRBD2. The CDR3 totals 16 residues. Germline lookup yields CDR1 LGHNA and CDR2 YNFKEQ. J was trimmed by 4 bases and V by 0 bases; bases with no gene match: 4. CDR3 nucleotide sequence: TGTGCCAGCAGCCAAGATGCTAGCGGGGGATCAGATACGCAGTATTTT. Its translation: CASSQDASGGSDTQYF.

The J gene is TRBJ2-2, the V gene TRBV28; 13 positions match TRBD2. Unmatched junction bases numbered 5, after V lost 3 bases and J lost 4 bases. Per germline, CDR1 MDHEN and CDR2 SYDVKM. CDR3 length: 17 amino acids. The CDR3 DNA follows: TGTGCCAGCAGTTTGCCGACTAGCGGGGGGACCACCGGGGAGCTGTTTTTT. Residues: CASSLPTSGGTTGELFF.

J is TRBJ1-2 and V is TRBV27, with D maybe TRBD1 (5 bases). V gave up 5 bases and J gave up 2 bases, with 9 bases separating them. CDR1 and CDR2 (germline): MNHEY, SMNVEV (reference sequence). This CDR3 is 13 amino acids long. This CDR3 is CASSRTSNYGYTF. The DNA for the CDR3 is TGTGCCAGCAGTCGGACAAGCAACTATGGCTACACCTTC.

The sample holds one count of this clone. The chain links TRBV27 to TRBJ1-1, with TRBD1 identical over 7 bases. The CDR3 totals 15 residues. Germline CDR1 reads MNHEY; CDR2 reads SMNVEV (reference sequence). The ends lost 7 bases at V and 3 bases at J; junction bases unmatched: 11. CDR3: CASTSLGGGYTEAFF. CDR3 DNA: TGTGCCAGCACCTCATTAGGGGGCGGGTACACTGAAGCTTTCTTT.

The chain carries TRBV6-4 and TRBJ2-1; 7 bases are a match to TRBD2. This CDR3 has 16 amino acids. Germline-derived CDR1 and CDR2 are MRHNA and SNTAGT. With 0 bases clipped from V and 5 bases from J, the junction kept 7 bases outside the gene matches. This CDR3 is CASSDSSSGENNEQFF. DNA for the CDR3: TGTGCCAGCAGTGACTCATCCAGCGGGGAGAACAATGAGCAGTTCTTC.

The chain couples TRBV15 to TRBJ2-7; TRBD2 is a possible D gene (6 bases). V dropped 10 bases and J dropped 0 bases, with 7 bases sitting between them. This CDR3 has 11 residues. The germline V gene has CDR1 LNHNV and CDR2 YYDKDF (reference sequence). CDR3 coding DNA: TGTGCCAACGGGGGCTCCTACGAGCAGTACTTC. Translation: CANGGSYEQYF.

This sequence joins TRBV9 and TRBJ2-2; 13 bases line up with TRBD2. The ends lost 2 bases at V and 5 bases at J; junction bases unmatched: 9. Germline lookup yields CDR1 SGDLS and CDR2 YYNGEE. The CDR3 is made up of 18 amino acids. The CDR3 protein is CASSVTSGGPGSTGELFF. The CDR3 DNA reads TGTGCCAGCAGCGTGACTAGCGGGGGGCCAGGGTCTACCGGGGAGCTGTTTTTT.

The rearrangement uses TRBV18 and TRBJ1-1; D remains ambiguous. Between the trimmed V and J ends, which lost 0 bases and 3 bases, there was a span of 11 bases. From germline, CDR1 is KGHSH and CDR2 LQKENI. CDR3 length equals 15 residues. CDR3: CASSPPNDLYTEAFF. The CDR3 nucleotides are TGTGCCAGCTCACCACCGAACGACCTCTACACTGAAGCTTTCTTT.

This clone was detected a few times. V usage is TRBV7-2 and J usage is TRBJ2-7, with D possibly being TRBD2 (6 bases). Trimming took 5 bases from V and 8 from J, leaving 19 bases between them. The germline V gene encodes CDR1 SGHTA and CDR2 FQGNSA. CDR3 length equals 14 residues. The CDR3 loop reads CASSRTGTGVQQYF. The CDR3 bases are TGTGCCAGCAGCCGAACCGGGACTGGGGTACAGCAGTACTTC. Variable domain in full (rest from reference TRBV7-2 and TRBJ2-7): GAGVSQSPSNKVTEKGKDVELRCDPISGHTALYWYRQSLGQGLEFLIYFQGNSAPDKSGLPSDRFSAERTGGSVSTLTIQRTQQEDSAVYLCASSRTGTGVQQYFGPGTRLTVT.

The V gene is TRBV4-1, the J gene TRBJ2-2; D is uncertain. The V gene lost 1 base and the J gene lost 5 bases, with 11 bases spanning the gap. Germline V gene sequence: CDR1 MGHRA, CDR2 YSYEKL. This CDR3 is built from 15 residues. The DNA for the CDR3 is TGCGCCAGCAGCCAAGGGGGATTTAAGACCGGGGAGCTGTTTTTT. This sequence encodes CASSQGGFKTGELFF.

The chain couples TRBV7-9 to TRBJ1-6; D is perhaps TRBD1 (6 bases). Germline V gene sequence: CDR1 SEHNR, CDR2 FQNEAQ (reference sequence). The CDR3 has 14 residues. V gave up 0 bases and J gave up 7 bases, with 7 bases separating them. The CDR3 DNA is TGTGCCAGCAGCTTAGCGCAGGGGAATTCACCCCTCCACTTT. Translation: CASSLAQGNSPLHF.

The V gene is TRBV4-2, the J gene TRBJ2-7, with D possibly matching TRBD2 (5 bases). The germline V gene encodes CDR1 LGHNA and CDR2 YNFKEQ. V was trimmed by 1 base and J by 2 bases, leaving 12 bases between them. The CDR3 is made up of 15 amino acids. CDR3 region: CASSQARAGTYEQYF. The DNA for the CDR3 is TGTGCCAGCAGCCAAGCGCGCGCGGGCACCTACGAGCAGTACTTC.

In DNA, the CDR3 is TGTGCCAGCAGTTACTTACAGGGTAAGGCTTTCTTT. This encodes CASSYLQGKAFF. The rearrangement joins TRBV6-5 to TRBJ1-1, with D possibly matching TRBD1 (6 bases). Germline V lookup: CDR1 MNHEY, CDR2 SVGAGI. Trimming shortened V by 1 base and J by 11 bases, and 11 bases separated the two germline ends. This CDR3 is built from 12 residues.

V gene TRBV10-3 combines with J gene TRBJ2-4; 12 positions match TRBD1. The junction had 8 bases not matched to a gene; V was cut back by 3 bases and J by 8 bases. This CDR3 is 16 amino acids long. Germline lookup yields CDR1 ENHRY and CDR2 SYGVKD. The CDR3 DNA is TGTGCCATCAGTGATCCGGGACAGGGGGCGCAGGACATTCAGTACTTC. Protein: CAISDPGQGAQDIQYF.

The gene calls are TRBV5-5 and TRBJ1-2; tentative D call: TRBD1 (5 bases). CDR3 size: 15 residues. Germline CDR1 SGHKS, CDR2 YYEKEE (reference sequence). V was trimmed by 4 bases and J by 6 bases, leaving 19 bases between them. In DNA form, the CDR3 reads TGTGCCAGCAGCAGTACGGGGGGGGGACGGGATGGCTACACCTTC. Translating it yields CASSSTGGGRDGYTF.

This clone was recorded once. This chain joins TRBV7-2 and TRBJ1-2, with D possibly TRBD1 on 6 matching bases. V was pared by 3 bases and J by 5 bases, with 16 bases between. The CDR3 has 15 amino acids. The germline V gene has CDR1 SGHTA and CDR2 FQGNSA. The DNA for the CDR3 is TGTGCCAGCAGCTTCCAAGTACAGGGTGTGTATGGCTACACCTTC. It specifies CASSFQVQGVYGYTF.